This T cell receptor (beta chain) came from a study of T cells in Graves' hyperthyroidism and ophthalmopathy (dated by TCRdb to 2018 to 2020). For the wider study: TCR V-J signatures able to tell the groups apart were searched for in a discovery cohort of approximately 95 patients, of whom approximately 40 had Graves' ophthalmopathy and around 58 had stable Graves' hyperthyroidism. The 75 to 100 discovery patients were randomly divided into training and test sets at a 7:3 ratio. Following sampling, methimazole starting at 30 mg daily was given to hyperthyroidism patients, and high-dose intravenous methylprednisolone was given to ophthalmopathy patients. Prospective prediction of ophthalmopathy was tested in an independent validation cohort of some 20 hyperthyroidism patients and roughly 16 patients who later progressed to ophthalmopathy. The paper reports TCR Vbeta CDR3 sequencing of 130 to 150 peripheral blood samples: under 45 ophthalmopathy, under 85 hyperthyroidism and some 17 progressor patients. In addition, the study compared T-cell repertoires in thyroid tissue and in blood from five to seven Graves' hyperthyroidism patients. On the study overall, not on this receptor specifically: Ophthalmopathy was separated from stable hyperthyroidism by a 13 V-J signature model, with about 88% sensitivity and 81% to 83% specificity obtained in cross-validation and 80%/75% obtained in testing. Most expanded thyroid clonotypes (frequency above 0.001) were also found in blood, which suggests that blood repertoires may mirror thyroid immune responses. In validation, the model predicted progression to ophthalmopathy with 55% to 71% sensitivity and over 72% specificity, a median of approximately 6.7 months before onset. No statistical method was used to fix the sample size in advance, and group allocation was not hidden from the investigators.

The TCR beta CDR3 regions were amplified from the RNA transcripts. The TCR CDR3 was subjected to a first round of RT-PCR using the HTBI primer set and the Qiagen OneStep RT-PCR kit. Libraries were constructed in a second round of multiplex PCR, after which size selection and purification were performed. The libraries were sequenced on an Illumina HiSeq2000 using paired-end 100 bp reads. Per the source publication's procedure: SOAPnuke was used to process the raw data, throwing out any read that contained adapters or uncalled bases, had a mean Phred below 15, or lacked an exact constant-primer or identifier match. High-quality paired reads were merged using COPE v1.2.5, and each unique nucleotide sequence was defined as a clonotype. Clonotypes were aligned to IMGT TRBV, TRBD and TRBJ reference segments using MiTCR v1.1. Analysis was restricted to V-J combinations with a frequency above 0.0001, which covered over 98% of repertoires. A TCS score was defined as the ratio between F50 (clonal expansion) and ExV (chaos), using BLOSUM62-based TCRdist between CDR3 peptides within each V-J. Welch's t-statistics and random forest reduced just over 500 V-J features to 10 to 15, which were used in a naive Bayes classifier (R e1071). The Morisita-Horn index was used to measure how similar the thyroid and blood repertoires were. The raw public data were reprocessed by TCRdb itself: fastp quality trimming at Q25, MiXCR clonotype calling, in-frame beta chains only. Identical CDR3 proteins give one entry, which carries the most common genes and DNA. The V and J calls follow TCRdb's processing rather than the paper's. The sample table holds 450,000 to 700,000 distinct CDR3 sequences, of which 46% were seen once. Of the sample, 15% to 20% falls within the top ten clones.

Reading from cysteine to phenylalanine, the CDR3 counts 16 amino acids. This entry keeps only the CDR3 DNA: 48 bases, framed from base 1. At the junction V is shortened by 5 bases and J by 0 bases, with 14 bases in between. Per the germline V gene (reference sequence), SEHNR is the CDR1 and FQNEAQ is the CDR2. This clonotype was counted at least ten times. Its antigen remains undetermined. No base qualities exist here, and no much larger clone lies one base off it. Exclusion was applied to patients with uncontrolled infections, other autoimmune diseases, pregnancy or lactation. Diagnoses relied on clinical symptoms, serum thyroxine and TRAb, thyroid ultrasound and orbital computed tomography. Trizol reagent was used to extract total RNA, and RNA quality was then checked on an Agilent 2100 Bioanalyzer.

The specimen was peripheral blood or thyroid tissue (not recorded which). The chain uses TRBV7-9 and TRBJ1-5, with the identity of the D gene unclear. The clonotype comes from an adult woman with Graves' disease, either hyperthyroidism or ophthalmopathy (not recorded which). The CDR3 protein: CASSPGPRNSNQPQHF. The nucleotides are TGTGCCAGCAGCCCAGGCCCCCGAAATAGCAATCAGCCCCAGCATTTT. Where the CDR3 stops, the reference TRBV7-9 and TRBJ1-5 genes take over; the full variable domain is DTGVSQNPRHKITKRGQNVTFRCDPISEHNRLYWYRQTLGQGPEFLTYFQNEAQLEKSRLLSDRFSAERPKGSFSTLEIQRTEQGDSAMYLCASSPGPRNSNQPQHFGDGTRLSIL.